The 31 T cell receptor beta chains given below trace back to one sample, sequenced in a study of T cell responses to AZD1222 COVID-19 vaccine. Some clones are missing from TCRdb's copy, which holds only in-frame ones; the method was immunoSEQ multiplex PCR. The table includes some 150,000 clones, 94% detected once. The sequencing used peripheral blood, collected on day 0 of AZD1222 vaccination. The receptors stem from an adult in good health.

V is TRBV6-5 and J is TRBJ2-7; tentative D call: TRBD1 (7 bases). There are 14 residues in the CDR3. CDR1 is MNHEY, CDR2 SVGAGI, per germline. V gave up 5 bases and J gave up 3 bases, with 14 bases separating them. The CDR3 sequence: CASSIRQGGYEQYV. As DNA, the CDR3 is TGTGCCAGCAGTATAAGACAGGGAGGCTACGAGCAGTACGTC.

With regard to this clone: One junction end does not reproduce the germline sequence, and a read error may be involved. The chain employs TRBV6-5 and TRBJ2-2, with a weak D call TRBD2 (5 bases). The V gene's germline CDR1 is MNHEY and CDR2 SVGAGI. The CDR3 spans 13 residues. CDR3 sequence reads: CASSYPGTGEPFF. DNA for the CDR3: TGTGCCAGCAGTTACCCGGGCACCGGGGAGCCGTTTTTT.

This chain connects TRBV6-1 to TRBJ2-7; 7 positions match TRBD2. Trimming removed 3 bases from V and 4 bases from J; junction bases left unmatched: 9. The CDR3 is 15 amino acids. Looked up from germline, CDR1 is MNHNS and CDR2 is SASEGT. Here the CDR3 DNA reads TGTGCCAGCAGTGAGGAGGGGACGGGAGGTTACGAGCAGTACGTC. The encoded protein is CASSEEGTGGYEQYV.

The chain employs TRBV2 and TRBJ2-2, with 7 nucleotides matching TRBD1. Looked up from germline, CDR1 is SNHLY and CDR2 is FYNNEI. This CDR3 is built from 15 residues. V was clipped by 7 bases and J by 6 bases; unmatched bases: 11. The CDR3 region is CASTRDRARAGELFF. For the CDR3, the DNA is TGTGCCAGCACCCGAGACAGGGCCCGCGCCGGGGAGCTGTTTTTT.

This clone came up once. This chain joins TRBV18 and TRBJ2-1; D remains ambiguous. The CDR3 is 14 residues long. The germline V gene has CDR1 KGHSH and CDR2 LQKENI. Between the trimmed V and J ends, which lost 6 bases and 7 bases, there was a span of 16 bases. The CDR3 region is CASSPKSIENEQFF. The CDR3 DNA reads TGTGCCAGCTCCCCCAAATCAATCGAGAATGAGCAGTTCTTC.

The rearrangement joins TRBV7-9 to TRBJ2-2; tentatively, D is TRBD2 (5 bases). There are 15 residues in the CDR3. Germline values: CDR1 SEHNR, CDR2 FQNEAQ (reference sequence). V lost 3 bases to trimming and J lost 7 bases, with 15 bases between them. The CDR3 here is CASSLDWRTHGELFF. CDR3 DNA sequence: TGTGCCAGCAGCTTGGACTGGAGAACGCACGGGGAGCTGTTTTTT.

The CDR3 loop is CASSRGQGLYGYTF. The CDR3, as DNA: TGTGCCAGCAGTCGCGGACAGGGGCTCTATGGCTACACCTTC. The rearrangement joins TRBV28 to TRBJ1-2, with 9 positions matching TRBD1. V lost 5 bases and J lost 4; bases outside the gene matches: 5. Germline V lookup: CDR1 MDHEN, CDR2 SYDVKM. CDR3 length: 14 residues.

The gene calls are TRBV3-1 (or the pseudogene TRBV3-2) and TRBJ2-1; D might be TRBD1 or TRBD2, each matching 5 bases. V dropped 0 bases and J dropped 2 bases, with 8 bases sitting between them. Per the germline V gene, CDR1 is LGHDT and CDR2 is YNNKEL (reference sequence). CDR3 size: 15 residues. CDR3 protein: CASSQDLGPYNEQFF. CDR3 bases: TGTGCCAGCAGCCAAGATTTGGGACCCTACAATGAGCAGTTCTTC.

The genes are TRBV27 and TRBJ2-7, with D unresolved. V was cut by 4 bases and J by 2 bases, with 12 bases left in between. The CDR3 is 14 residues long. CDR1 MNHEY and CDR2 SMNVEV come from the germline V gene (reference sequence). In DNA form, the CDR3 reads TGTGCCAGCAGTTCTGGCAGTACCCCCTACGAGCAGTACGTC. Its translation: CASSSGSTPYEQYV.

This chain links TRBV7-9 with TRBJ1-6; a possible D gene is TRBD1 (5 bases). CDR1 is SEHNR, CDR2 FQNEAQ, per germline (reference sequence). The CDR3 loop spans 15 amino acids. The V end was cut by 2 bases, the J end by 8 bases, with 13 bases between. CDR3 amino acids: CASSLRAGAHSPLHF. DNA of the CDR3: TGTGCCAGCAGCTTAAGGGCTGGGGCTCATTCACCCCTCCACTTT.

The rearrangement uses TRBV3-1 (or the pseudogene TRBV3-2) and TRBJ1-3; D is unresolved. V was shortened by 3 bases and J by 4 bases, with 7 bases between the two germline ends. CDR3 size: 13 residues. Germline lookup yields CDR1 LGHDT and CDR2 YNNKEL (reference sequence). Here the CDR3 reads CASSQAIGNTIYF. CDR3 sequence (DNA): TGTGCCAGCAGCCAGGCCATAGGAAACACCATATATTTT.

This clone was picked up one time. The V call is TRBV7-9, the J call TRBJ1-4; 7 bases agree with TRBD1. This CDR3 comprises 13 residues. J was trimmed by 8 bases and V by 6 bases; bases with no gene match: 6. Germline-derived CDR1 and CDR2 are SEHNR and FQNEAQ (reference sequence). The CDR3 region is CASSPTGNEKLFF. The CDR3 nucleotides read TGTGCCAGCAGTCCGACAGGGAACGAAAAACTGTTTTTT.

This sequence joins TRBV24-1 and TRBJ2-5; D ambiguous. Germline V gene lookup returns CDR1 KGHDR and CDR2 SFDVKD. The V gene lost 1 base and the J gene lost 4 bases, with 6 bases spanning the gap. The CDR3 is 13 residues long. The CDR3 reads CATSDFGRETQYF. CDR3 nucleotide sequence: TGTGCCACCAGTGATTTTGGGCGAGAGACCCAGTACTTC.

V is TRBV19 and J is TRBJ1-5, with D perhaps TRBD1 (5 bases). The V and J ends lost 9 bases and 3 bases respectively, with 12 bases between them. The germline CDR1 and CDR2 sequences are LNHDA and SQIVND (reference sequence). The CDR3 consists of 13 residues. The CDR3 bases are TGTGCCAGCGAGGAGGGGTTCAATCAGCCCCAGCATTTT. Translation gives CASEEGFNQPQHF.

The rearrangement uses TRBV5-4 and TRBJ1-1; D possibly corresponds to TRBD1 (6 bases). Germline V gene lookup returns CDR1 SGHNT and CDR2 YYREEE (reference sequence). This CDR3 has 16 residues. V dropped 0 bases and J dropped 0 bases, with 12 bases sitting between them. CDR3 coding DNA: TGTGCCAGCAGCTTGGCGAGGACAGCAATGAACACTGAAGCTTTCTTT. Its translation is CASSLARTAMNTEAFF.

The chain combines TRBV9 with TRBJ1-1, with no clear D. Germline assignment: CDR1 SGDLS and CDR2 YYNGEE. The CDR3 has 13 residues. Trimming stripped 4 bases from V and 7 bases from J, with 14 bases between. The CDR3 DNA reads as TGTGCCAGCAGCTCTCAGACTGTCGTTGAAGCTTTCTTT. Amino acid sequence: CASSSQTVVEAFF.

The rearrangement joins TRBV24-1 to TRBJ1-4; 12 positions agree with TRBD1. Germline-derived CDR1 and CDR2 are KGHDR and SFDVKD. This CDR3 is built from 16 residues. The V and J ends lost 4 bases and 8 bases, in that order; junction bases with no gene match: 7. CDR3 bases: TGTGCCACCAGTGACGGGACAGGGGGCTTAGAAGAAAAACTGTTTTTT. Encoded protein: CATSDGTGGLEEKLFF.

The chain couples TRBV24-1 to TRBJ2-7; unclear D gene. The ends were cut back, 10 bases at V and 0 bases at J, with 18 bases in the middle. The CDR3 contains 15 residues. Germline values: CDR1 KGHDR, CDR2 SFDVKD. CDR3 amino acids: CATITGRRYSYEQYV. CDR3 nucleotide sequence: TGTGCCACTATAACCGGGCGGCGGTACTCCTACGAGCAGTACGTC.

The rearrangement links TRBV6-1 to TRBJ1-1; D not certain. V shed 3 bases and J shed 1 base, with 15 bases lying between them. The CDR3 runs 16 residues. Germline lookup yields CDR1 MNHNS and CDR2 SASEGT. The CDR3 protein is CASSDVSLWGNTEAFF. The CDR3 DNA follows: TGTGCCAGCAGTGATGTTAGTTTGTGGGGGAACACTGAAGCTTTCTTT.

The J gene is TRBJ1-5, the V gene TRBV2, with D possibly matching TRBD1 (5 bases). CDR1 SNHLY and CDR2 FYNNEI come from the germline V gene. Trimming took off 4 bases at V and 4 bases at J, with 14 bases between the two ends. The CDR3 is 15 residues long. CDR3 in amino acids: CASSGLRGTNQPQHF. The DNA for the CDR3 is TGTGCCAGCAGTGGTTTACGGGGGACGAATCAGCCCCAGCATTTT.

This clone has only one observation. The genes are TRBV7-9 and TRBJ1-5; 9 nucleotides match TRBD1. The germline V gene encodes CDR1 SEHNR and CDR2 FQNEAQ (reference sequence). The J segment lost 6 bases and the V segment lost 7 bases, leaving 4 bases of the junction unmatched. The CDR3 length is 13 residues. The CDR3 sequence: CASTRQGVQPQHF. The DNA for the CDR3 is TGTGCCAGCACCAGACAGGGGGTTCAGCCCCAGCATTTT.

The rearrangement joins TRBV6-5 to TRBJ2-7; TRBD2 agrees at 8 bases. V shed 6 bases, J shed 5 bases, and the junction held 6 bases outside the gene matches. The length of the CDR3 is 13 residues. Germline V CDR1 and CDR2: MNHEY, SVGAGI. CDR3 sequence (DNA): TGTGCCAGCAGCCGTTCGGGAGGGCACGAGCAGTACGTC. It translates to CASSRSGGHEQYV.

The CDR3 DNA follows: TGTGCCAGCAGTGCCTGGGGGTCGGACACCATATATTTT. Its protein is CASSAWGSDTIYF. The chain recombines TRBV6-6 with TRBJ1-3; a possible D gene is TRBD1 (5 bases). Germline CDR1 MNHNY, CDR2 SVGAGI (reference sequence). This CDR3 has 13 residues. The V end was cut by 5 bases, the J end by 8 bases, with 13 bases between.

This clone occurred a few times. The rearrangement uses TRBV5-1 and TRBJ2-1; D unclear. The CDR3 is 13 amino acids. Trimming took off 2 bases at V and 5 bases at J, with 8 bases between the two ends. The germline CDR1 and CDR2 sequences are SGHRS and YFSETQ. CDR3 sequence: CASSFGSNNEQFF. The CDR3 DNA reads TGCGCCAGCAGCTTCGGATCCAACAATGAGCAGTTCTTC.

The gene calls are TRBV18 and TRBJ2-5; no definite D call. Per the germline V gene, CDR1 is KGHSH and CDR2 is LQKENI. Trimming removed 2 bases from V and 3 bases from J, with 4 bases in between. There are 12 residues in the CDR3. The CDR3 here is CASSPGEETQYF. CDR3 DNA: TGTGCCAGCTCACCAGGGGAAGAGACCCAGTACTTC.

The CDR3 coding sequence is TGCGCCAGCAGCAGGAGGACTAGCGGGGGCCCTGTTGAGGAGCAGTTCTTC. It yields the protein CASSRRTSGGPVEEQFF. The rearrangement joins TRBV5-1 to TRBJ2-1, with 13 bases that match TRBD2. J lost 10 bases, V lost 4 bases, and 14 bases had no gene match. The CDR3 length is 17 residues. In germline, CDR1 is SGHRS, CDR2 YFSETQ.

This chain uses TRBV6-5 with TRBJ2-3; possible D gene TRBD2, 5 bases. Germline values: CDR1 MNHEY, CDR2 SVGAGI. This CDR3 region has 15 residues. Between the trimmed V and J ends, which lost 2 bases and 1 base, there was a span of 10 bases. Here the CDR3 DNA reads TGTGCCAGCAGTTACAGGGTGGAGGGCACAGATACGCAGTATTTT. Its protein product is CASSYRVEGTDTQYF.

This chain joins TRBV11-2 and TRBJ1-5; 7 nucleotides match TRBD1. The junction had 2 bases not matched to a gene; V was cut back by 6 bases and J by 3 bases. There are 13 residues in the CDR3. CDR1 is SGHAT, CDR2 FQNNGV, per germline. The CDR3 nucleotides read TGTGCCAGCAGGGGACAGTTCAATCAGCCCCAGCATTTT. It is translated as CASRGQFNQPQHF.

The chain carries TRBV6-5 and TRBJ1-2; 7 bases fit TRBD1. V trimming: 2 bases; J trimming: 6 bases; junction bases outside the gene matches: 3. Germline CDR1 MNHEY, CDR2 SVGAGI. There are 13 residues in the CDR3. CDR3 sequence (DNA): TGTGCCAGCAGTTACAGACAGGGCCATGGCTACACCTTC. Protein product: CASSYRQGHGYTF.

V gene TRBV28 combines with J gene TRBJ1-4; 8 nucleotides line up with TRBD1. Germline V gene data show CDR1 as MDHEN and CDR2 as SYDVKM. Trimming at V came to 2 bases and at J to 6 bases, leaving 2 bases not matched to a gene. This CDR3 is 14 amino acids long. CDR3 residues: CASSLQGADEKLFF. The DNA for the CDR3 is TGTGCCAGCAGTTTACAGGGGGCTGATGAAAAACTGTTTTTT.

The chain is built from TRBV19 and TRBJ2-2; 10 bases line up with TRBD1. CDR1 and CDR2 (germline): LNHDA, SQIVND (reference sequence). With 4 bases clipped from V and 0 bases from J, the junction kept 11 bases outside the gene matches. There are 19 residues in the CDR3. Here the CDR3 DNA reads TGTGCCAGTAGTAAATCCGGGACAGGGGTAGTGACGAACACCGGGGAGCTGTTTTTT. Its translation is CASSKSGTGVVTNTGELFF.